This T cell receptor beta chain was found in a study of graft-versus-host responses after intestinal transplantation. Study in general: Recipients had transplants, and these were multivisceral, liver-intestinal, or isolated intestinal.

Generated by immunoSEQ multiplex PCR, the TCRdb table keeps only in-frame clones and is missing some. The data contain 90,000 to 150,000 clones, 90% to 95% of them singletons. The CDR3 covers 15 residues. The V gene lost 6 bases and the J gene lost 0 bases, with 12 bases spanning the gap. CDR1 and CDR2 (germline): MDHEN, SYDVKM. Study-wide findings and caveats: Peak circulating GvH clone levels were associated with early post-transplant HvG declines.

As regards this clone: The target antigen is unknown.

This TCR was sampled from a human donor who received an intestinal transplant. The chain is built from TRBV28 and TRBJ2-1, with a possible D match to TRBD2 (5 bases). Sequenced here: unstimulated CD4+ T cells sorted from spleen or lymph node cells, sampled before intestinal transplant. Here the CDR3 reads CASSPPGSSYNEQFF. For the CDR3, the DNA is TGTGCCAGCAGCCCTCCGGGGAGCTCCTACAATGAGCAGTTCTTC. Based on the CDR3 plus reference TRBV28 and TRBJ2-1, the full variable domain is DVKVTQSSRYLVKRTGEKVFLECVQDMDHENMFWYRQDPGLGLRLIYFSYDVKMKEKGDIPEGYSVSREKKERFSLILESASTNQTSMYLCASSPPGSSYNEQFFGPGTRLTVL.